The TCR beta chain under discussion was sequenced for a study of T-cell memory formation after mild COVID-19. Barcoded TCR alpha and TCR beta cDNA libraries with UMIs came from 5'RACE using constant-segment primers. TCRdb ran MiXCR on the 5' RACE reads and lists one entry per CDR3 protein. The sample includes about 190,000 distinct CDR3 sequences, about 10% seen only once; the top ten take approximately 2.8%. This clonotype has a handful of counts. J lost 0 bases, V lost 0 bases, and 5 bases had no gene match. CDR3 length: 16 residues. Germline V gives CDR1 SGHRS, CDR2 YFSETQ. This sequence joins TRBV5-1 and TRBJ1-1; 7 nucleotides agree with TRBD1. The TCR originated in a man between 18 and 35 years old who had mild COVID-19 (a few samples of this study predate the infection). Cell type and time point are not known. The sequencing input was PBMCs or a T cell subset sorted from them (not recorded which). The CDR3 loop is CASSLGAGGMNTEAFF. The CDR3, as DNA: TGCGCCAGCAGCTTGGGGGCAGGGGGGATGAACACTGAAGCTTTCTTT. The full variable domain, in which reference TRBV5-1 and TRBJ1-1 provide the parts outside the CDR3, is KAGVTQTPRYLIKTRGQQVTLSCSPISGHRSVSWYQQTPGQGLQFLFEYFSETQRNKGNFPGRFSGRQFSNSRSEMNVSTLELGDSALYLCASSLGAGGMNTEAFFGQGTRLTVV.